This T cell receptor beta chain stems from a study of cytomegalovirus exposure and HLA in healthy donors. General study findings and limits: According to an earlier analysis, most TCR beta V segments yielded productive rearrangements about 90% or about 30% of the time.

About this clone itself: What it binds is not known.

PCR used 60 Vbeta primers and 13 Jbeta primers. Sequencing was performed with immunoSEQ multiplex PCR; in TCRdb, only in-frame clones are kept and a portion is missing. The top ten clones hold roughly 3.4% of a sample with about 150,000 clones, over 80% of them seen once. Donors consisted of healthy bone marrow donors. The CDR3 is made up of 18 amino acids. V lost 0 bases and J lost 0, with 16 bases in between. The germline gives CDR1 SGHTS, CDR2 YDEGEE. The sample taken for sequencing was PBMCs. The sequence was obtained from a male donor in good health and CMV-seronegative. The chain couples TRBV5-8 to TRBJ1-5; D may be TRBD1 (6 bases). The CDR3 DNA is TGTGCCAGCAGCTTGGGAAAACAGGGTGCGGCTAGCAATCAGCCCCAGCATTTT. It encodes CASSLGKQGAASNQPQHF.